The TCR beta chain under discussion was sequenced for a study of Ad26.COV2.S vaccination and SARS-CoV-2 variants. The CDR3 extends over 12 amino acids. V was clipped by 7 bases and J by 4 bases; unmatched bases: 1. Study-level findings and limits: Overall T cell responses may have been underestimated by the analyses of TCR breadth and depth. It was vaccine recipients, not placebo recipients, who had the higher spike-specific TCR breadth. Substantial breadth in spike-specific CD8+ and CD4+ T cell responses was reportedly seen after vaccination.

As concerns this clone: Its antigen is not known.

The assay was immunoSEQ multiplex PCR, and TCRdb's table has in-frame clones only and misses some. The table has around 86,000 clones, 82% seen once. This chain links TRBV12-3 or TRBV12-4 with TRBJ2-7; 10 bases align to TRBD1. The sequencing used peripheral blood, collected after recovery from COVID-19. The TCR was taken from a human donor who had recovered from COVID-19. DNA for the CDR3: TGTGCCAGCAAGGACAGGGGGTACGAGCAGTACTTC. It encodes CASKDRGYEQYF.